The 18 T cell receptor beta chains given below trace back to one sample, sequenced in a study of a mutant IDH1 vaccine in newly diagnosed glioma. Time point here: baseline, week 1 (first vaccination visit). Sample treatment: pre-vaccination baseline after standard-of-care therapy. Using immunoSEQ multiplex PCR, the repertoire was profiled, and TCRdb retains in-frame clones only, with some absent. The sample yields fewer than 45,000 clones, 60% to 80% seen once. The material sequenced was PBMCs, taken from a glioma patient treated with radiotherapy, temozolomide or both. The receptor source for this set is a man aged 35 to 55 with glioma. Some clones in this sample may be carry-over from other donors' samples.

This sequence joins TRBV5-4 and TRBJ2-3, with 10 bases lining up with TRBD1. The ends lost 0 bases at V and 4 bases at J; junction bases unmatched: 2. The CDR3 covers 15 residues. Germline V gene data show CDR1 as SGHNT and CDR2 as YYREEE (reference sequence). The CDR3 coding sequence is TGTGCCAGCAGCTTGGGACAGGGGGCAGCAGATACGCAGTATTTT. Amino acids: CASSLGQGAADTQYF.

The chain employs TRBV9 and TRBJ1-2, with TRBD1 matching over 8 bases. The CDR3 has 15 amino acids. Germline V gene lookup returns CDR1 SGDLS and CDR2 YYNGEE. V dropped 3 bases and J dropped 6; count of bases not matched to a gene: 10. Here the CDR3 DNA reads TGTGCCAGCAGCGGACTATCAGGGGGCGCACATGGCTACACCTTC. It translates to CASSGLSGGAHGYTF.

The chain couples TRBV30 to TRBJ1-4; 8 bases line up with TRBD1. Trimming removed 3 bases from V and 8 bases from J; junction bases left unmatched: 8. The CDR3 has 14 residues. CDR1 and CDR2 from the germline V gene are GTSNPN and SVGIG (reference sequence). The CDR3 coding sequence is TGTGCCTGGAGGGTTACAGGGGGTGTGGAAAAACTGTTTTTT. This translates into CAWRVTGGVEKLFF.

The chain combines TRBV6-6 with TRBJ2-5, with 9 nucleotides matching TRBD1. The CDR3 runs to 15 residues. Germline CDR1 and CDR2: MNHNY and SVGAGI (reference sequence). V lost 6 bases, J lost 7 bases, and 12 bases stayed unmatched. This CDR3 is CASSVPGQGPRTQYF. CDR3 in DNA: TGTGCCAGCAGCGTACCGGGACAGGGCCCTCGGACCCAGTACTTC.

The genes are TRBV29-1 and TRBJ2-2; possibly TRBD1 for D (7 bases). CDR1 is SQVTM, CDR2 ANQGSEA, per germline. The germline V and J ends were trimmed by 7 bases and 6 bases, with 18 bases remaining between them. This CDR3 has 14 residues. The CDR3 spells CSAEGAGGPGELFF. For the CDR3, the DNA is TGCAGCGCTGAGGGGGCAGGGGGGCCCGGGGAGCTGTTTTTT.

The chain recombines TRBV4-1 with TRBJ2-5; 7 bases map to TRBD1. Germline assignment: CDR1 MGHRA and CDR2 YSYEKL. The CDR3 is made up of 15 amino acids. Trimming cost V 2 bases and J 3 bases; bases outside gene matches: 6. CDR3 bases: TGCGCCAGCAGCCAAACCCGGGACAGCAAAGAGACCCAGTACTTC. Amino acid sequence: CASSQTRDSKETQYF.

The gene calls are TRBV27 and TRBJ1-4; D unclear. CDR3 length equals 13 residues. V shed 3 bases and J shed 3 bases, with 5 bases lying between them. CDR1 is MNHEY and CDR2 is SMNVEV in the germline V gene (reference sequence). The CDR3 DNA is TGTGCCAGCAGTTTTCAGCCTAATGAAAAACTGTTTTTT. The encoded protein is CASSFQPNEKLFF.

The chain combines TRBV7-8 with TRBJ2-7; no clear D gene. The CDR3 consists of 13 residues. Trimming pared 3 bases from V and 4 bases from J, leaving 10 bases between. CDR1 and CDR2 (germline): SGHVS, FQNEAQ. Here the CDR3 DNA reads TGTGCCAGCAGCTTTGAGGAAGGGTACGAGCAGTACTTC. Translated, it gives CASSFEEGYEQYF. The full variable domain, with the rest looked up from reference TRBV7-8 and TRBJ2-7, is GAGVSQSPRYKVAKRGQDVALRCDPISGHVSLFWYQQALGQGPEFLTYFQNEAQLDKSGLPSDRFFAERPEGSVSTLKIQRTQQEDSAVYLCASSFEEGYEQYFGPGTRLTVT.

The chain recombines TRBV6-1 with TRBJ1-5; D ambiguous. The CDR3 covers 13 residues. The germline V and J ends were trimmed by 7 bases and 6 bases, with 13 bases remaining between them. Per germline, CDR1 MNHNS and CDR2 SASEGT. CDR3 residues: CASKVYPSQPQHF. Written as DNA, the CDR3 is TGTGCCAGCAAGGTTTACCCGAGTCAGCCCCAGCATTTT.

Only a few counts were recorded for this clone. The genes are TRBV25-1 and TRBJ2-3; D possibly corresponds to TRBD2 (6 bases). Germline V gene lookup returns CDR1 MGHDK and CDR2 SYGVNS. This CDR3 region has 14 residues. Between the trimmed V and J ends, which lost 4 bases and 7 bases, there was a span of 15 bases. The CDR3 region is CASSAAGWDYTQYF. The CDR3 DNA reads as TGTGCCAGCAGTGCGGCGGGATGGGACTATACGCAGTATTTT. The variable domain in full, completed from reference TRBV25-1 and TRBJ2-3, reads EADIYQTPRYLVIGTGKKITLECSQTMGHDKMYWYQQDPGMELHLIHYSYGVNSTEKGDLSSESTVSRIRTEHFPLTLESARPSHTSQYLCASSAAGWDYTQYFGPGTRLTVL.

The chain carries TRBV27 and TRBJ2-3, with D perhaps TRBD2 (6 bases). Trimming removed 3 bases from V and 3 bases from J, with 13 bases in between. The length of the CDR3 is 15 residues. CDR1 MNHEY and CDR2 SMNVEV come from the germline V gene (reference sequence). CDR3 DNA sequence: TGTGCCAGCAGTTTGTTTTCCGGGGGAACAGATACGCAGTATTTT. This encodes CASSLFSGGTDTQYF.

The chain uses TRBV15 and TRBJ2-2; no definite D call. The CDR3 length is 14 residues. The V end was cut by 0 bases, the J end by 3 bases, with 5 bases between. CDR1 LNHNV and CDR2 YYDKDF come from the germline V gene (reference sequence). In DNA, the CDR3 is TGTGCCACCAGCAGAGATTGGGACACCGGGGAGCTGTTTTTT. This gives the protein CATSRDWDTGELFF.

The V call is TRBV4-3, the J call TRBJ2-1; 7 bases line up with TRBD2. The CDR3 spans 15 residues. Germline CDR1 is LGHNA and CDR2 is YSLEER. V shed 1 base and J 0 bases; nucleotides not matched to a gene: 0. CDR3 sequence reads: CASSQAGGSYNEQFF. As DNA, the CDR3 is TGCGCCAGCAGCCAAGCGGGGGGCTCCTACAATGAGCAGTTCTTC.

CDR3 protein: CASGLRDRGLILEPGNTEAFF. The CDR3 region has the DNA TGTGCTAGTGGTTTGAGGGACAGGGGGCTGATTTTAGAACCTGGGAACACTGAAGCTTTCTTT. The chain carries TRBV12-5 and TRBJ1-1, with 12 bases aligning to TRBD1. Germline values: CDR1 LGHNT, CDR2 FRNRAP. The V segment lost 2 bases and the J segment 1 base; nucleotides outside the gene matches: 17. The CDR3 has 21 residues.

Notes on this clone: Other DNA sequences within the sample encode an identical CDR3. J is TRBJ1-3 and V is TRBV4-1; D is unresolved. V was clipped by 0 bases and J by 0 bases, with 6 bases between them. The CDR3 consists of 15 residues. In germline, CDR1 is MGHRA, CDR2 YSYEKL. The CDR3 region is CASSQEVSSGNTIYF. The CDR3 nucleotides read TGCGCCAGCAGCCAAGAAGTCAGCTCTGGAAACACCATATATTTT.

There are a few counts of this clone. The chain joins TRBV2 to TRBJ2-3, with 12 bases identical to TRBD1. CDR1 is SNHLY, CDR2 FYNNEI, per germline. This CDR3 region has 16 residues. With V trimmed by 4 bases and J by 3 bases, 5 bases remained unmatched. The CDR3: CASSGDRGRVTDTQYF. The CDR3 DNA is TGTGCCAGCAGTGGGGACAGGGGGCGCGTGACAGATACGCAGTATTTT. Full variable domain (remainder filled in from reference TRBV2 and TRBJ2-3): EPEVTQTPSHQVTQMGQEVILRCVPISNHLYFYWYRQILGQKVEFLVSFYNNEISEKSEIFDDQFSVERPDGSNFTLKIRSTKLEDSAMYFCASSGDRGRVTDTQYFGPGTRLTVL.

The chain is built from TRBV11-2 and TRBJ1-6; D is perhaps TRBD1 (5 bases). Germline assignment: CDR1 SGHAT and CDR2 FQNNGV. The CDR3 is made up of 15 amino acids. Between the trimmed V and J ends, which lost 4 bases and 3 bases, there was a span of 10 bases. The CDR3: CASSSLQGYNSPLHF. In DNA form, the CDR3 reads TGTGCCAGCAGCTCGCTCCAGGGCTATAATTCACCCCTCCACTTT.

The chain has TRBV20-1 and TRBJ2-7, with 7 nucleotides matching TRBD1. The CDR3 length is 11 residues. Germline CDR1 is DFQATT and CDR2 is SNEGSKA (reference sequence). CDR3 protein: CRPGQQYEQYF. The CDR3 coding sequence is TGCAGACCGGGACAGCAGTACGAGCAGTACTTC.